This passage covers 18 T cell receptor beta chains from one sample sequenced in a study of T cells after yellow fever vaccination. TCRdb re-called the 5' RACE reads through MiXCR, storing one row per CDR3 protein. The sample has approximately 550,000 distinct CDR3 sequences, 15% to 20% seen once. The sequencing here drew on PBMCs, taken 15 days after the yellow fever booster vaccination. The source is a man aged 25 to 40 who received the YFV17D yellow fever vaccine.

V usage is TRBV28 and J usage is TRBJ1-4; D perhaps matches TRBD1 (5 bases). V was shortened by 5 bases and J by 2 bases, with 12 bases between the two germline ends. The CDR3 length is 15 residues. Per the germline V gene, CDR1 is MDHEN and CDR2 is SYDVKM. The CDR3 sequence: CASSQPGLTNEKLFF. The CDR3, as DNA: TGTGCCAGCAGTCAACCGGGACTGACTAATGAAAAACTGTTTTTT.

This clonotype was counted between two and nine times. The rearrangement joins TRBV18 to TRBJ2-7; TRBD2 matches at 9 bases. J lost 5 bases, V lost 6 bases, and 5 bases had no gene match. This CDR3 is built from 13 residues. CDR1 KGHSH and CDR2 LQKENI come from the germline V gene. The CDR3 here is CASSSQREDEQYF. The CDR3, as DNA: TGTGCCAGCTCGTCCCAGCGGGAGGACGAGCAGTACTTC. The full variable domain, its missing parts supplied by reference TRBV18 and TRBJ2-7, is NAGVMQNPRHLVRRRGQEARLRCSPMKGHSHVYWYRQLPEEGLKFMVYLQKENIIDESGMPKERFSAEFPKEGPSILRIQQVVRGDSAAYFCASSSQREDEQYFGPGTRLTVT.

The chain combines TRBV20-1 with TRBJ2-5; D unclear. Trimming stripped 3 bases from V and 1 base from J, with 12 bases between. This CDR3 has 14 amino acids. The germline gives CDR1 DFQATT, CDR2 SNEGSKA (reference sequence). The CDR3 DNA reads TGCAGTGCTAGTCGGCTCCTCGGCCAAGAGACCCAGTACTTC. It specifies CSASRLLGQETQYF.

The chain couples TRBV5-1 to TRBJ1-1, with D maybe TRBD1 (5 bases). The CDR3 loop spans 13 amino acids. Between the trimmed V and J ends, which lost 5 bases and 0 bases, there was a span of 8 bases. The germline gives CDR1 SGHRS, CDR2 YFSETQ. The CDR3 region has the DNA TGCGCCAGCAGGCAGACAGTGAACACTGAAGCTTTCTTT. Translated, it gives CASRQTVNTEAFF.

This clonotype showed up just a few times. The CDR3 reads CASSFRLSADTQYF. DNA for the CDR3: TGTGCCAGCAGTTTTAGGCTTTCCGCAGATACGCAGTATTTT. The chain has TRBV12-3 or TRBV12-4 and TRBJ2-3; no clear D. V was cut by 3 bases and J by 4 bases, with 11 bases left in between. The CDR3 runs to 14 residues.

This clonotype turned up a few times. This chain uses TRBV5-1 with TRBJ2-5, with 9 nucleotides matching TRBD1. The trim removed 4 bases at V and 5 bases at J, leaving 9 bases unmatched. The germline gives CDR1 SGHRS, CDR2 YFSETQ. CDR3 length equals 15 residues. The CDR3 bases are TGCGCCAGCAGCAGAGAAACAGGGGGCTGGGAGACCCAGTACTTC. It codes for CASSRETGGWETQYF. The full variable domain, completed using reference TRBV5-1 and TRBJ2-5, is KAGVTQTPRYLIKTRGQQVTLSCSPISGHRSVSWYQQTPGQGLQFLFEYFSETQRNKGNFPGRFSGRQFSNSRSEMNVSTLELGDSALYLCASSRETGGWETQYFGPGTRLLVL.

This chain connects TRBV7-2 to TRBJ2-5, with TRBD2 matching over 8 bases. The V segment lost 1 base and the J segment 5 bases; nucleotides outside the gene matches: 12. This CDR3 comprises 17 residues. From germline, CDR1 is SGHTA and CDR2 FQGNSA. CDR3 region: CASSLGRGSGMWETQYF. In DNA, the CDR3 is TGTGCCAGCAGCTTAGGAAGAGGTAGCGGGATGTGGGAGACCCAGTACTTC.

This chain uses TRBV10-2 with TRBJ1-1, with D possibly TRBD1 on 6 matching bases. The V end lost 3 bases, the J end lost 5 bases, and 13 bases lay between the germline ends. There are 14 residues in the CDR3. From germline, CDR1 is WSHSY and CDR2 SAAADI. CDR3 protein: CASSDPGVRTEAFF. The CDR3 DNA follows: TGCGCCAGCAGTGACCCAGGGGTACGTACTGAAGCTTTCTTT.

A few counts support this clonotype. The chain has TRBV20-1 and TRBJ2-1, with 11 bases fitting TRBD2. Germline V CDR1 and CDR2: DFQATT, SNEGSKA (reference sequence). The CDR3 sequence is 14 residues long. V trimming: 3 bases; J trimming: 3 bases; junction bases outside the gene matches: 1. The CDR3 nucleotides read TGCAGTGCTAGGACTAGCGGGAACTACAATGAGCAGTTCTTC. Amino acid sequence: CSARTSGNYNEQFF.

The rearrangement uses TRBV6-5 and TRBJ2-5, with 7 bases lining up with TRBD1. CDR1 and CDR2 from the germline V gene are MNHEY and SVGAGI. The CDR3 extends over 15 amino acids. J lost 2 bases, V lost 4 bases, and 7 bases had no gene match. The CDR3, as DNA: TGTGCCAGCAGTTCTACAGGGGCCCTACAAGAGACCCAGTACTTC. Protein product: CASSSTGALQETQYF.

The chain has TRBV15 and TRBJ1-1, with D hard to call. V was trimmed by 0 bases and J by 0 bases, leaving 17 bases between them. The CDR3 extends over 18 amino acids. CDR1 and CDR2 from the germline V gene are LNHNV and YYDKDF (reference sequence). CDR3 DNA: TGTGCCACCAGCAGAGATACTTGGGATTACCTAATGAACACTGAAGCTTTCTTT. Protein sequence: CATSRDTWDYLMNTEAFF.

The rearrangement uses TRBV28 and TRBJ2-1; TRBD2 agrees at 13 bases. The CDR3 loop spans 16 amino acids. Unmatched junction bases numbered 8, after V lost 5 bases and J lost 7 bases. The V gene's germline CDR1 is MDHEN and CDR2 SYDVKM. CDR3 nucleotides: TGTGCCAGCAGTCCCCGGACTAGCGGGAGATCGAATGAGCAGTTCTTC. Its translation is CASSPRTSGRSNEQFF.

This clonotype was counted a few times. V gene TRBV11-3 combines with J gene TRBJ2-3, with D possibly being TRBD2 (5 bases). The V and J ends lost 5 bases and 2 bases respectively, with 11 bases between them. This CDR3 has 14 amino acids. Germline V lookup: CDR1 SGHNT, CDR2 YENEEA. The chain's CDR3 is CASSLKADTDTQYF. DNA for the CDR3: TGTGCCAGCAGCCTCAAAGCGGACACAGATACGCAGTATTTT.

The chain has TRBV12-3 or TRBV12-4 and TRBJ1-2, with TRBD1 as a possible D gene (6 bases). V shed 5 bases and J shed 5 bases, with 15 bases lying between them. This CDR3 is 14 amino acids long. The CDR3 reads CASSNSGVAYGYTF. The CDR3 coding sequence is TGTGCCAGCAGTAATTCAGGGGTGGCTTATGGCTACACCTTC.

Written as DNA, the CDR3 is TGCGCCAGCGGATCCTTCCAGGGTGGGACAGATACGCAGTATTTT. This encodes CASGSFQGGTDTQYF. The V gene is TRBV5-1, the J gene TRBJ2-3, with a weak D call TRBD1 (5 bases). Trimming stripped 7 bases from V and 3 bases from J, with 18 bases between. CDR1 is SGHRS and CDR2 is YFSETQ in the germline V gene. The CDR3 covers 15 residues.

The chain uses TRBV2 and TRBJ2-5; D not resolved. The CDR3 runs to 13 residues. V was cut by 6 bases and J by 1 base, with 9 bases left in between. Germline assignment: CDR1 SNHLY and CDR2 FYNNEI. The CDR3 here is CASRQASQETQYF. CDR3 in DNA: TGTGCCAGCAGACAAGCGTCCCAAGAGACCCAGTACTTC.

The CDR3 here is CASGRRLDNEQFF. CDR3 bases: TGTGCCAGCGGTAGGAGATTAGACAATGAGCAGTTCTTC. V usage is TRBV6-1 and J usage is TRBJ2-1; unclear D gene. The CDR3 is made up of 13 amino acids. The germline V gene encodes CDR1 MNHNS and CDR2 SASEGT. V gave up 8 bases and J gave up 5 bases, with 13 bases separating them.

This clonotype was detected many times. The V gene is TRBV20-1, the J gene TRBJ1-2, with a possible D match to TRBD1 (5 bases). In germline, CDR1 is DFQATT, CDR2 SNEGSKA (reference sequence). The germline V and J ends were trimmed by 3 bases and 6 bases, with 14 bases remaining between them. The CDR3 contains 13 residues. As DNA, the CDR3 is TGCAGTGCTAGGCGGGAAGGGGTTAATGGCTACACCTTC. It yields the protein CSARREGVNGYTF.